The clone carrying this T cell receptor beta chain appeared many times. As yet, its antigen is unknown. The source material, RNA transcripts, was used to amplify TCR beta CDR3 regions. Using the HTBI primer set, a first-round RT-PCR was run on the TCR CDR3. TCRdb reprocessed the multiplex PCR reads with MiXCR, giving one entry per CDR3 protein. This table holds roughly 350,000 distinct CDR3 sequences, approximately 15% found once. This sample is part of a study of T cells in Graves' hyperthyroidism and ophthalmopathy. Study-level results: Clonotypes that were expanded in thyroid above 0.001 mostly appeared in blood too.

Stable Graves' hyperthyroidism meant no ophthalmopathy progression within 18 months. On the basis of clinical symptoms, serum thyroxine and TRAb, thyroid ultrasound and orbital computed tomography, diagnoses were made. PBMCs came from roughly 10 ml fresh peripheral blood. Trimming cost V 2 bases and J 6 bases, with 11 bases left between them. The CDR3 runs 14 residues. The germline V gene encodes CDR1 MNHEY and CDR2 SVGEGT. The sequenced material came from blood. The sequence was obtained from a woman aged 25-40 years with Graves' hyperthyroidism. The V gene is TRBV6-2 or TRBV6-3, the J gene TRBJ2-4; D uncertain. Here the CDR3 reads CASSYMTGRNIQYF. CDR3 in DNA: TGTGCCAGCAGTTACATGACTGGTCGAAACATTCAGTACTTC.